This TCR beta chain was found in a study of identical twins. It was template switching that added a universal primer site, and there were unique molecular identifiers on the cDNA. TCRdb recomputed calls from the 5' RACE reads with MiXCR, one row per CDR3 protein. The table has 200,000 to 250,000 distinct CDR3 sequences, approximately 7.1% seen once. Germline V gives CDR1 SGHTA, CDR2 FQGNSA. V was pared by 0 bases and J by 1 base, with 4 bases between. CDR3 size: 14 residues. This clonotype turned up a few times. This same sample was also taken into another study, of T cells expressing NK-cell markers. As reported in that work: It was sorted CD3+CD56-NKG2C+, CD3+CD56+NKG2C- and CD3+CD56+NKG2C+ T cells that provided the TCR beta repertoires. In over 5 donors, dominant CD3+CD56+NKG2C+ clonotypes ranked among the top 10 CD8+ clonotypes. Whether expanded NKG2C+ T cell clones were HCMV specific stayed uncertain.

Sequences were obtained from CD8+ T cells sorted from blood. The source of this sequence is a woman in her late teens or twenties in good health. V usage is TRBV7-2 and J usage is TRBJ1-3, with D unclear. CDR3 nucleotide sequence: TGTGCCAGCAGCTTAGCGGGATCTGGAAACACCATATATTTT. As protein: CASSLAGSGNTIYF.